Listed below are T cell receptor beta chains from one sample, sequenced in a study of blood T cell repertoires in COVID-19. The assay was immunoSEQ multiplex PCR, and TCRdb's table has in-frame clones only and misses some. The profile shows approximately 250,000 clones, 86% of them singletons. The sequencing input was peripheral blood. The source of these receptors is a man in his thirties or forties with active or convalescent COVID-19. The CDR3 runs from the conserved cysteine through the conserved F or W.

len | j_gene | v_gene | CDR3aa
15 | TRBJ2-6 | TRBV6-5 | CASSRERSGANVLTF
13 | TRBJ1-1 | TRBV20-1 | CSASWQSDTEAFF
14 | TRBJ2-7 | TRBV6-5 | CASTKGREDYEQYF
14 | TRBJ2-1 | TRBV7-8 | CASSLGGRGTEQFF
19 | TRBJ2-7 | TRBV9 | CASSVGPLSRRGLDYEQYF
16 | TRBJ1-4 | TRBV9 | CASSPSDRGPNEKLFF
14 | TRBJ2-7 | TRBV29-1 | CSAAPNRASYEQYF
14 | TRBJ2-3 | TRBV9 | CASSGGGPADTQYF
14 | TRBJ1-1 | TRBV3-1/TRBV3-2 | CASSQHRGNTEAFF
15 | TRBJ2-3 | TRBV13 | CASSIRDRGTDTQYF
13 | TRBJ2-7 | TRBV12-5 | CASGLTGEYEQYF
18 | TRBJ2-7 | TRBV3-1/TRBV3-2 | CASSQEGARQVHSYEQYF
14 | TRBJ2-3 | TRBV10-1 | CASSESTLADTQYF
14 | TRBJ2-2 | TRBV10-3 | CAIRKDTGAGELFF
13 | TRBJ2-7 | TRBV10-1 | CASSESRLDEQYF
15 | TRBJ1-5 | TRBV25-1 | CASSEYGAGEGPQHF
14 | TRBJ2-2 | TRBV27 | CASSWALDTGELFF
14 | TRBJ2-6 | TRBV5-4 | CASSFISGANVLTF
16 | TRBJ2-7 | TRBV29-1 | CSVEGGSGLNTYEQYF
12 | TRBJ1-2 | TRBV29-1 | CSVADRVVGYTF
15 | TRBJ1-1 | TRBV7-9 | CASSSTGLQYTEAFF
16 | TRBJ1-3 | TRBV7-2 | CASSASISFSGNTIYF
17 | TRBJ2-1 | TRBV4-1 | CASSRVVYETGGNEQFF